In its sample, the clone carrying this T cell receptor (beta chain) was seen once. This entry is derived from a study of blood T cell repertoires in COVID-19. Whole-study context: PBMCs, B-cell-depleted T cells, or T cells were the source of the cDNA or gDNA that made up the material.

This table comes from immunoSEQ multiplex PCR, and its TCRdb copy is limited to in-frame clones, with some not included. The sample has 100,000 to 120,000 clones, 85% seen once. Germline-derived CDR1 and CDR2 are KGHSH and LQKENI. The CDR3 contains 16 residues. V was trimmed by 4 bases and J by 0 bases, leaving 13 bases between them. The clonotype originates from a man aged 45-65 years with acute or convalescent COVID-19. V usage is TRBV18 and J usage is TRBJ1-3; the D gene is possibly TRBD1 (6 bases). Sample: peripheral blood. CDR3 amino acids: CASSQGAGVSGNTIYF. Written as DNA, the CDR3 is TGTGCCAGCTCACAAGGGGCAGGGGTCTCTGGAAACACCATATATTTT.